Shown below are 30 T cell receptor beta chains from a single sample sequenced in a study of neoadjuvant nivolumab and ipilimumab in lung cancer. Using immunoSEQ multiplex PCR, the repertoire was profiled, and TCRdb retains in-frame clones only, with some absent. The repertoire has 45,000 to 55,000 clones, about 89% of them found once; the top ten carry approximately 3.7%. The sequencing here drew on blood, taken before neoadjuvant nivolumab, alone or with ipilimumab. These TCRs come from an adult with non-small cell lung cancer. Some clones in this sample may be carry-over from other donors' samples.

The rearrangement uses TRBV27 and TRBJ2-7; TRBD1 matches at 7 bases. The CDR3 extends over 13 amino acids. Germline CDR1 and CDR2: MNHEY and SMNVEV (reference sequence). The V and J ends lost 4 bases and 1 base, in that order; junction bases with no gene match: 1. CDR3 amino acids: CASSWDSSYEQYF. CDR3 nucleotide sequence: TGTGCCAGCAGTTGGGACAGTTCCTACGAGCAGTACTTC.

This chain connects TRBV5-1 to TRBJ2-7, with a tentative D call TRBD1 (5 bases). The CDR3 contains 12 residues. Germline lookup yields CDR1 SGHRS and CDR2 YFSETQ. V lost 3 bases, J lost 7 bases, and 11 bases lay in between. CDR3 nucleotide sequence: TGCGCCAGCAGCTGGGCAGGGCGAGAGCAGTACTTC. This encodes CASSWAGREQYF.

V gene TRBV7-2 combines with J gene TRBJ2-7; 7 bases line up with TRBD2. The ends lost 5 bases at V and 0 bases at J; junction bases unmatched: 7. The length of the CDR3 is 15 residues. Germline CDR1 SGHTA, CDR2 FQGNSA. DNA of the CDR3: TGTGCCAGCAGCGGGCCAGCGGGGAACTCCTACGAGCAGTACTTC. The encoded protein is CASSGPAGNSYEQYF.

The chain links TRBV18 to TRBJ2-3; weak D call: TRBD1 (6 bases). This CDR3 region has 14 residues. In germline, CDR1 is KGHSH, CDR2 LQKENI. Deletions cut 3 bases from V and 4 bases from J, with 11 bases between. This CDR3 reads CASSPEQGPDTQYF. In DNA form, the CDR3 reads TGTGCCAGCTCACCCGAACAGGGTCCAGATACGCAGTATTTT.

The chain couples TRBV9 to TRBJ2-1, with TRBD2 matching 7 bases. V shed 0 bases and J 7 bases; nucleotides not matched to a gene: 13. The CDR3 spans 17 residues. Germline V gene sequence: CDR1 SGDLS, CDR2 YYNGEE. The CDR3 spells CASSVGLRRERGNEQFF. In nucleotides, the CDR3 is TGTGCCAGCAGCGTAGGTTTGAGGAGGGAGCGGGGTAATGAGCAGTTCTTC.

The rearrangement uses TRBV6-5 and TRBJ1-3; D is undetermined. V lost 6 bases to trimming and J lost 5 bases, with 11 bases between them. The CDR3 extends over 13 amino acids. Germline CDR1 and CDR2: MNHEY and SVGAGI. CDR3 residues: CASSQDIRNTIYF. The CDR3 coding sequence is TGTGCCAGCAGCCAAGACATAAGAAACACCATATATTTT.

The V and J genes are TRBV5-5 and TRBJ2-3; 8 bases match TRBD2. The CDR3 is 15 amino acids. The germline V gene encodes CDR1 SGHKS and CDR2 YYEKEE (reference sequence). The V segment lost 4 bases and the J segment 1 base; nucleotides outside the gene matches: 5. CDR3: CASSTGLVGTDTQYF. CDR3 coding DNA: TGTGCCAGCAGCACGGGACTAGTTGGCACAGATACGCAGTATTTT. Supplemented by reference TRBV5-5 and TRBJ2-3, the full variable domain reads DAGVTQSPTHLIKTRGQQVTLRCSPISGHKSVSWYQQVLGQGPQFIFQYYEKEERGRGNFPDRFSARQFPNYSSELNVNALLLGDSALYLCASSTGLVGTDTQYFGPGTRLTVL.

This chain joins TRBV15 and TRBJ2-2; the match to TRBD2 covers 13 bases. The CDR3 consists of 17 residues. Germline-derived CDR1 and CDR2 are LNHNV and YYDKDF (reference sequence). J was trimmed by 6 bases and V by 5 bases; bases with no gene match: 9. In DNA, the CDR3 is TGTGCCACCAGCTCCCGATTTACTAGCGGGAGGGCCGGGGAGCTGTTTTTT. This translates into CATSSRFTSGRAGELFF.

This chain uses TRBV5-1 with TRBJ2-3; 8 nucleotides match TRBD1. The length of the CDR3 is 15 residues. Unmatched junction bases numbered 15, after V lost 10 bases and J lost 5 bases. The germline CDR1 and CDR2 sequences are SGHRS and YFSETQ. The CDR3 coding sequence is TGCGCCGGCGGACAGGGTTCGGAGGGGGGAGATACGCAGTATTTT. Translated: CAGGQGSEGGDTQYF.

The chain is built from TRBV6-1 and TRBJ2-7; D gene uncertain. Germline-derived CDR1 and CDR2 are MNHNS and SASEGT. This CDR3 region has 10 residues. Between the trimmed V and J ends, which lost 9 bases and 9 bases, there was a span of 12 bases. The CDR3: CASGELVQYF. CDR3 coding DNA: TGTGCCAGTGGTGAACTTGTGCAGTACTTC.

The chain carries TRBV19 and TRBJ2-1; D may match TRBD1 or TRBD2 (5 bases each). The CDR3 has 15 residues. Trimming pared 6 bases from V and 4 bases from J, leaving 16 bases between. CDR1 and CDR2 (germline): LNHDA, SQIVND (reference sequence). CDR3 DNA sequence: TGTGCCAGTAGCTCTGGGACCGCCTCATACAATGAGCAGTTCTTC. Translating it yields CASSSGTASYNEQFF.

The gene calls are TRBV7-9 and TRBJ1-4; 11 bases are shared with TRBD1. The CDR3 sequence is 19 residues long. Germline-derived CDR1 and CDR2 are SEHNR and FQNEAQ (reference sequence). V lost 6 bases to trimming and J lost 1 base; unmatched junction nucleotides: 13. This CDR3 reads CASSYRDRGRSRTNEKLFF. In DNA form, the CDR3 reads TGTGCCAGCAGTTACAGGGACAGGGGGAGATCGCGAACTAATGAAAAACTGTTTTTT.

The chain combines TRBV2 with TRBJ1-2; 7 bases match TRBD1. The J segment lost 4 bases and the V segment lost 3 bases, leaving 2 bases of the junction unmatched. CDR1 and CDR2 from the germline V gene are SNHLY and FYNNEI. The CDR3 contains 13 residues. CDR3 residues: CASSEGQSYGYTF. The CDR3 DNA reads TGTGCCAGCAGTGAGGGACAGTCCTATGGCTACACCTTC.

The chain links TRBV10-3 to TRBJ1-5; D is unresolved. CDR3 length equals 14 residues. Trimming left V 10 bases short and J 0 bases short, with 13 bases between. The V gene's germline CDR1 is ENHRY and CDR2 SYGVKD. The CDR3 DNA reads as TGTGCCACCACGGGAGCAGTTAGCAATCAGCCCCAGCATTTT. Translated, it gives CATTGAVSNQPQHF.

The rearrangement joins TRBV14 to TRBJ1-1; the D gene is possibly TRBD1 (5 bases). This CDR3 has 12 amino acids. V lost 4 bases and J lost 3, with 6 bases in between. Germline values: CDR1 SGHDN, CDR2 FVKESK. The CDR3 DNA reads TGTGCCAGCAGCCGGGGGGACACTGAAGCTTTCTTT. Its protein is CASSRGDTEAFF.

The V and J genes are TRBV5-1 and TRBJ2-2; D is unresolved. V was pared by 0 bases and J by 0 bases, with 6 bases between. The CDR3 has 15 residues. Germline assignment: CDR1 SGHRS and CDR2 YFSETQ. CDR3 nucleotide sequence: TGCGCCAGCAGCTTGGGTAGTACGAACACCGGGGAGCTGTTTTTT. Translation: CASSLGSTNTGELFF. Full variable domain (rest looked up from reference TRBV5-1 and TRBJ2-2): KAGVTQTPRYLIKTRGQQVTLSCSPISGHRSVSWYQQTPGQGLQFLFEYFSETQRNKGNFPGRFSGRQFSNSRSEMNVSTLELGDSALYLCASSLGSTNTGELFFGEGSRLTVL.

With regard to this clone: Other DNA sequences from this sample encode an identical CDR3 as well. The CDR3 loop reads CASSGLAGGPDTQYF. DNA of the CDR3: TGTGCCAGCAGTGGGCTAGCGGGAGGGCCAGATACGCAGTATTTT. This sequence joins TRBV6-1 and TRBJ2-3, with TRBD2 identical over 12 bases. Germline V CDR1 and CDR2: MNHNS, SASEGT. Losses at the gene ends were 4 bases for V and 4 bases for J; bases not matched to a gene: 3. The CDR3 runs to 15 residues.

This clone was counted a single time. The chain recombines TRBV6-5 with TRBJ2-3; D call uncertain. CDR3 length: 13 residues. The V end lost 5 bases, the J end lost 6 bases, and 12 bases lay between the germline ends. CDR1 MNHEY and CDR2 SVGAGI come from the germline V gene. This CDR3 is CASSENWRDTQYF. The CDR3 DNA reads as TGTGCCAGCAGTGAAAATTGGCGTGATACGCAGTATTTT.

The chain recombines TRBV7-2 with TRBJ2-2; D not resolved. V lost 2 bases, J lost 6 bases, and 7 bases lay in between. The CDR3 contains 13 residues. Looked up from germline, CDR1 is SGHTA and CDR2 is FQGNSA. This chain's CDR3 is CASSLSPAGELFF. Here the CDR3 DNA reads TGTGCCAGCAGCTTATCCCCGGCCGGGGAGCTGTTTTTT.

The chain has TRBV7-3 and TRBJ2-7; TRBD2 agrees at 7 bases. From germline, CDR1 is SGHTA and CDR2 FQGTGA. Germline trimming cut 5 bases from V and 5 bases from J; bases unmatched to any gene: 12. This CDR3 is built from 15 residues. Here the CDR3 DNA reads TGTGCCAGCAGCCAAGCACTAGCGCCCATCGACGAGCAGTACTTC. Translating gives CASSQALAPIDEQYF.

This chain connects TRBV6-1 to TRBJ1-1; 7 positions agree with TRBD1. This CDR3 has 13 residues. Germline CDR1 is MNHNS and CDR2 is SASEGT. V lost 5 bases to trimming and J lost 4 bases; unmatched junction nucleotides: 4. In DNA, the CDR3 is TGTGCCAGCAGTAGGGGGCTAGGCACTGAAGCTTTCTTT. Encoded protein: CASSRGLGTEAFF.

The gene calls are TRBV5-1 and TRBJ2-3; 9 nucleotides align to TRBD1. CDR1 is SGHRS and CDR2 is YFSETQ in the germline V gene. J lost 5 bases, V lost 5 bases, and 6 bases had no gene match. The CDR3 extends over 14 amino acids. The CDR3 DNA reads TGCGCCAGCAGGGCCGGGACAGGGAGAGATACGCAGTATTTT. Protein product: CASRAGTGRDTQYF.

This clone has a single count. The gene calls are TRBV7-2 and TRBJ2-7; TRBD2 matches at 7 bases. After removal of 5 bases from V and 2 bases from J, the junction contained 3 bases not matched to a gene. The length of the CDR3 is 13 residues. Per germline, CDR1 SGHTA and CDR2 FQGNSA. Here the CDR3 reads CASSLGLAYEQYF. CDR3 coding DNA: TGTGCCAGCAGCCTCGGACTAGCCTACGAGCAGTACTTC.

The chain recombines TRBV6-5 with TRBJ2-7, with D possibly matching TRBD1 (6 bases). CDR1 is MNHEY, CDR2 SVGAGI, per germline. V lost 2 bases to trimming and J lost 4 bases, with 12 bases between them. The CDR3 has 14 amino acids. The CDR3 DNA follows: TGTGCCAGCAGTTACGAGAAAACAGGGTACGAGCAGTACTTC. The encoded protein is CASSYEKTGYEQYF.

This chain links TRBV7-2 with TRBJ1-5; D remains ambiguous. The CDR3 runs 12 residues. V was cut by 6 bases and J by 3 bases, with 6 bases left in between. From germline, CDR1 is SGHTA and CDR2 FQGNSA. Written as DNA, the CDR3 is TGTGCCAGCAGACCCTTCAATCAGCCCCAGCATTTT. It encodes CASRPFNQPQHF.

This chain links TRBV6-5 with TRBJ1-5; the D gene is possibly TRBD1 (5 bases). Germline assignment: CDR1 MNHEY and CDR2 SVGAGI. This CDR3 spans 14 amino acids. V lost 2 bases, J lost 5 bases, and 10 bases lay in between. CDR3: CASSYSREDQPQHF. Written as DNA, the CDR3 is TGTGCCAGCAGTTACAGCAGGGAGGATCAGCCCCAGCATTTT.

The chain couples TRBV6-5 to TRBJ2-7; D unresolved. V was cut by 8 bases and J by 2 bases, with 10 bases left in between. CDR1 and CDR2 from the germline V gene are MNHEY and SVGAGI. CDR3 length equals 12 residues. The CDR3 DNA follows: TGTGCCAGCCAGACTGGGGCCTACGAGCAGTACTTC. Translated: CASQTGAYEQYF.

As concerns this clone: Other DNA sequences in the sample encode the same CDR3. The chain carries TRBV9 and TRBJ2-1, with D possibly TRBD2 on 5 matching bases. V was pared by 0 bases and J by 7 bases, with 14 bases between. Germline V gives CDR1 SGDLS, CDR2 YYNGEE. This CDR3 contains 15 residues. The CDR3 reads CASSVAGLTGNEQFF. In nucleotides, the CDR3 is TGTGCCAGCAGCGTAGCAGGACTGACTGGGAATGAGCAGTTCTTC.

V is TRBV5-1 and J is TRBJ2-3; the match to TRBD2 covers 13 bases. V shed 3 bases, J shed 0 bases, and the junction held 7 bases outside the gene matches. CDR3 length: 18 amino acids. Germline V lookup: CDR1 SGHRS, CDR2 YFSETQ. Here the CDR3 DNA reads TGCGCCAGCAGCTCGGGGACTAGCGGGGTCTCTAGCACAGATACGCAGTATTTT. Its protein product is CASSSGTSGVSSTDTQYF. Full variable domain (rest looked up from reference TRBV5-1 and TRBJ2-3): KAGVTQTPRYLIKTRGQQVTLSCSPISGHRSVSWYQQTPGQGLQFLFEYFSETQRNKGNFPGRFSGRQFSNSRSEMNVSTLELGDSALYLCASSSGTSGVSSTDTQYFGPGTRLTVL.

The J gene is TRBJ2-3, the V gene TRBV27, with 13 nucleotides matching TRBD2. Germline V gene lookup returns CDR1 MNHEY and CDR2 SMNVEV (reference sequence). V was clipped by 6 bases and J by 5 bases; unmatched bases: 8. The CDR3 totals 16 residues. CDR3 region: CASSRRTSGSRDTQYF. The CDR3 nucleotides are TGTGCCAGCAGCCGCCGGACTAGCGGGAGTCGAGATACGCAGTATTTT.